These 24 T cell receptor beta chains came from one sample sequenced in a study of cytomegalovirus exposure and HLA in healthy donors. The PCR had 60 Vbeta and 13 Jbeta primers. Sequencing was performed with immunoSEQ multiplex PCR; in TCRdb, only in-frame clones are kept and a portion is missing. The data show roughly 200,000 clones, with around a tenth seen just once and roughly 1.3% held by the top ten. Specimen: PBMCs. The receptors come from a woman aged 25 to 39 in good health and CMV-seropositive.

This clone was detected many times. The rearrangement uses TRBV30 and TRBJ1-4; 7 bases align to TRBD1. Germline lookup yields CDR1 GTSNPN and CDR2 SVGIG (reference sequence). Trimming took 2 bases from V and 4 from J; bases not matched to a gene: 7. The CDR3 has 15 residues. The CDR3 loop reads CAWSPRGTVNEKLFF. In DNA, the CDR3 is TGTGCCTGGAGTCCCCGGGGGACAGTTAATGAAAAACTGTTTTTT.

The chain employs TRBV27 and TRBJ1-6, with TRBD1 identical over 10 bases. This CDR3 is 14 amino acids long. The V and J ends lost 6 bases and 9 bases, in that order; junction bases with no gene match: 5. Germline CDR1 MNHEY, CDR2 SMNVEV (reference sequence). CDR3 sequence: CASSRGQGSSPLHF. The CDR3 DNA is TGTGCCAGCAGCCGGGGACAGGGGAGTTCACCCCTCCACTTT.

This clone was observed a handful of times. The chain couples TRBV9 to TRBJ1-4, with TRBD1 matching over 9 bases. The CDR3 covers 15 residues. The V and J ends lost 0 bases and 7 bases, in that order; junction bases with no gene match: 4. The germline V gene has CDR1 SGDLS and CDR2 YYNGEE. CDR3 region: CASSVGTGGSEKLFF. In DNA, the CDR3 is TGTGCCAGCAGCGTAGGAACAGGGGGCAGTGAAAAACTGTTTTTT.

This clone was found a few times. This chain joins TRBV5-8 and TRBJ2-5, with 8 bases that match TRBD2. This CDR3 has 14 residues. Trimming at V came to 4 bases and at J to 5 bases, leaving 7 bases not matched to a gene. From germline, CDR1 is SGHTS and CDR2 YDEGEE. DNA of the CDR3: TGTGCCAGCAGCACCCCAACGGGAGGGGAGACCCAGTACTTC. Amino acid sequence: CASSTPTGGETQYF.

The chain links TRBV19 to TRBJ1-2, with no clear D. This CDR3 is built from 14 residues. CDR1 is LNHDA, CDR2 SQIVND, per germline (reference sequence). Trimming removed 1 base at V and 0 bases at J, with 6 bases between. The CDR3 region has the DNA TGTGCCAGTAGTATAGTACAGACTAACTATGGCTACACCTTC. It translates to CASSIVQTNYGYTF.

CDR3 sequence reads: CASSPGPYEQYF. In nucleotides, the CDR3 is TGTGCCAGCTCACCGGGGCCCTACGAGCAGTACTTC. This chain uses TRBV18 with TRBJ2-7, with a weak D call TRBD1 (5 bases). In germline, CDR1 is KGHSH, CDR2 LQKENI. This CDR3 is built from 12 residues. Trimming took 3 bases from V and 2 from J, leaving 5 bases between them. Looking up the rest from reference TRBV18 and TRBJ2-7 gives the full variable domain: NAGVMQNPRHLVRRRGQEARLRCSPMKGHSHVYWYRQLPEEGLKFMVYLQKENIIDESGMPKERFSAEFPKEGPSILRIQQVVRGDSAAYFCASSPGPYEQYFGPGTRLTVT.

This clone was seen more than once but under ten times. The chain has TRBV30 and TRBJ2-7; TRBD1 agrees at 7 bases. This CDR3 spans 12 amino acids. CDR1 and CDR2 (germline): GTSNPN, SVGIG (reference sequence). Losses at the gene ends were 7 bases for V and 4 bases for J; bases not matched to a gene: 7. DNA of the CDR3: TGTGCCTATACGACAGGGACATACGAGCAGTACTTC. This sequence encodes CAYTTGTYEQYF.

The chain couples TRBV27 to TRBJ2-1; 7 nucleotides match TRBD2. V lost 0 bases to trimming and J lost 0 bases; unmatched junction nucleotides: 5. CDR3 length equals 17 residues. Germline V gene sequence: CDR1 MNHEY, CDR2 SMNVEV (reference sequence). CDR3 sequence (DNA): TGTGCCAGCAGTTTATCGGGAGGGCCCCCCTCCTACAATGAGCAGTTCTTC. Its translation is CASSLSGGPPSYNEQFF.

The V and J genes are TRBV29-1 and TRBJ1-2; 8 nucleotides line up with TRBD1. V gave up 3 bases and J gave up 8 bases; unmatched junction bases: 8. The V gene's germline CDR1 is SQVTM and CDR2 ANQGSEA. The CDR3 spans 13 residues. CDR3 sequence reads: CSVDYGQGWGYTF. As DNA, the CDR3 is TGCAGCGTTGATTATGGACAGGGCTGGGGCTACACCTTC.

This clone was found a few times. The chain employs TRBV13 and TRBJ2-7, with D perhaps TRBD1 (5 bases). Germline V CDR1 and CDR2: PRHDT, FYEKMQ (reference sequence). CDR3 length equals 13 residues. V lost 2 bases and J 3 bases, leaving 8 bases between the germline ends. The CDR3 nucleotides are TGTGCCAGCAGCTTAAGACAGAGCTACGAGCAGTACTTC. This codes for CASSLRQSYEQYF. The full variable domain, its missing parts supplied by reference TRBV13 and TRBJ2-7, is AAGVIQSPRHLIKEKRETATLKCYPIPRHDTVYWYQQGPGQDPQFLISFYEKMQSDKGSIPDRFSAQQFSDYHSELNMSSLELGDSALYFCASSLRQSYEQYFGPGTRLTVT.

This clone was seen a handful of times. CDR3 sequence reads: CASSERPGGFQPQHF. As DNA, the CDR3 is TGTGCCAGCAGTGAACGCCCAGGGGGGTTTCAGCCCCAGCATTTT. V gene TRBV6-1 combines with J gene TRBJ1-5; 7 bases are a match to TRBD1. V was clipped by 2 bases and J by 6 bases; unmatched bases: 7. CDR3 length: 15 amino acids. CDR1 is MNHNS and CDR2 is SASEGT in the germline V gene.

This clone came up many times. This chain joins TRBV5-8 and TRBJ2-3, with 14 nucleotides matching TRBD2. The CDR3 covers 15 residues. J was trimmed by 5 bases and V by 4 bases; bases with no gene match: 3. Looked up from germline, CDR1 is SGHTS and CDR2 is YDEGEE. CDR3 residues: CASSKGLAGEDTQYF. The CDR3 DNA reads TGTGCCAGCAGCAAGGGACTAGCGGGAGAAGATACGCAGTATTTT.

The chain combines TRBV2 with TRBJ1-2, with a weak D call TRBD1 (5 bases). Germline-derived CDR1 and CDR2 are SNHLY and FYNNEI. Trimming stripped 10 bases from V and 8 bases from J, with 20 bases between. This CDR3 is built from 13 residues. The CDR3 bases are TGTGCCACCCCTCGACGGACATCGCGGGGCTACACCTTC. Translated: CATPRRTSRGYTF.

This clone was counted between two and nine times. The CDR3 protein is CASSLDGGLEQYF. CDR3 in DNA: TGTGCCAGCAGCTTAGACGGGGGGCTTGAGCAGTACTTC. The chain uses TRBV7-3 and TRBJ2-7; TRBD2 is a possible D gene (7 bases). CDR3 length: 13 residues. Deletions cut 2 bases from V and 7 bases from J, with 12 bases between. CDR1 and CDR2 from the germline V gene are SGHTA and FQGTGA.

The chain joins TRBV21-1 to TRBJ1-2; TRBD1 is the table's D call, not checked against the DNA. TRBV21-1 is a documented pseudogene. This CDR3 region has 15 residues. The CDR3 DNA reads TGTGCCAGCAGCAAAGGACGGACAGCCGACTATGGCTACACCTTC. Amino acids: CASSKGRTADYGYTF.

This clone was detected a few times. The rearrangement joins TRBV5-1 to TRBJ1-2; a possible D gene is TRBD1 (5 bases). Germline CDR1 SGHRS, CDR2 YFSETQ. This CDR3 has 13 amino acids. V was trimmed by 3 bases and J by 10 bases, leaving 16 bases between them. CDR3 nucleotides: TGCGCCAGCAGCTACCCGGGACTTCCTTCCTACACCTTC. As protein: CASSYPGLPSYTF.

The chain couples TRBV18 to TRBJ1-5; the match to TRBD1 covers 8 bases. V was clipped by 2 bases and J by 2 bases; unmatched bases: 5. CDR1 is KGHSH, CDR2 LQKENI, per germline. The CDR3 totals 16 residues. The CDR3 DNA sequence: TGTGCCAGCTCACCAGAGGCAGGGGGCGGCAATCAGCCCCAGCATTTT. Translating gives CASSPEAGGGNQPQHF. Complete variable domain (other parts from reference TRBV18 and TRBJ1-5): NAGVMQNPRHLVRRRGQEARLRCSPMKGHSHVYWYRQLPEEGLKFMVYLQKENIIDESGMPKERFSAEFPKEGPSILRIQQVVRGDSAAYFCASSPEAGGGNQPQHFGDGTRLSIL.

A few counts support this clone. The CDR3 region is CASRSQGTGYEQYF. The DNA of the CDR3 is TGTGCCAGCAGGTCCCAGGGGACCGGCTACGAGCAGTACTTC. The chain has TRBV2 and TRBJ2-7, with a tentative D call TRBD1 (6 bases). Trimming left V 6 bases short and J 3 bases short, with 15 bases between. The CDR3 length is 14 residues. Germline V gives CDR1 SNHLY, CDR2 FYNNEI.

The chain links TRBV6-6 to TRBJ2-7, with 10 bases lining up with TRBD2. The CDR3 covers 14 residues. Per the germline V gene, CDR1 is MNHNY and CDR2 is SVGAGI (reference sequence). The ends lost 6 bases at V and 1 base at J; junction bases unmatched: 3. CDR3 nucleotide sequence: TGTGCCAGCAGAAAGACTAGCGGGTCCTACGAGCAGTACTTC. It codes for CASRKTSGSYEQYF.

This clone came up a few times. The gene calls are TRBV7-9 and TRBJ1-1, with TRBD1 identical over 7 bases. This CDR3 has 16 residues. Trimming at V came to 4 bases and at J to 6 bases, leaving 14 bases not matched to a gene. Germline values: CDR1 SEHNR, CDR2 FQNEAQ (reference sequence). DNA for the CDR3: TGTGCCAGCAGCTACAGCCGGGGACAGTATGGCGCTGAAGCTTTCTTT. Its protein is CASSYSRGQYGAEAFF.

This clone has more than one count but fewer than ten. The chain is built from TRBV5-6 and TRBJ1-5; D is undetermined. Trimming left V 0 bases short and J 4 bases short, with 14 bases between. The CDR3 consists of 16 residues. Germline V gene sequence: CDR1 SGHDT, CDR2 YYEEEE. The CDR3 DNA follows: TGTGCCAGCAGCTTGGAGGGAGAGGGAGCAAATCAGCCCCAGCATTTT. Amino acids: CASSLEGEGANQPQHF.

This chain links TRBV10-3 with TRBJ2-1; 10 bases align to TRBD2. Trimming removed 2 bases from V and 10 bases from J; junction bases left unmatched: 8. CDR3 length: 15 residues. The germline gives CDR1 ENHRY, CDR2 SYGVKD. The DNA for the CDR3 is TGTGCCATCAGTGAGGAACTAGCGGGATCAGGCGAGCAGTTCTTC. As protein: CAISEELAGSGEQFF.

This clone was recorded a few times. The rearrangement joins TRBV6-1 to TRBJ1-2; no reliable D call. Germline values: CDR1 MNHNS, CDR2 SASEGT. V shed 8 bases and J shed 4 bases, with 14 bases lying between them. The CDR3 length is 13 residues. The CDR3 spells CASSDMEGYGYTF. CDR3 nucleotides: TGTGCCAGCTCGGATATGGAGGGCTATGGCTACACCTTC.

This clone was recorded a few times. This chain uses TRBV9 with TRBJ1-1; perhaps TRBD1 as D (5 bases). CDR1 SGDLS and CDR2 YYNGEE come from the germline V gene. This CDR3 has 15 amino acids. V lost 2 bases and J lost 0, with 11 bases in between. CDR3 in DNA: TGTGCCAGCAGCGTTGGAGGGGTTATGAACACTGAAGCTTTCTTT. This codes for CASSVGGVMNTEAFF.